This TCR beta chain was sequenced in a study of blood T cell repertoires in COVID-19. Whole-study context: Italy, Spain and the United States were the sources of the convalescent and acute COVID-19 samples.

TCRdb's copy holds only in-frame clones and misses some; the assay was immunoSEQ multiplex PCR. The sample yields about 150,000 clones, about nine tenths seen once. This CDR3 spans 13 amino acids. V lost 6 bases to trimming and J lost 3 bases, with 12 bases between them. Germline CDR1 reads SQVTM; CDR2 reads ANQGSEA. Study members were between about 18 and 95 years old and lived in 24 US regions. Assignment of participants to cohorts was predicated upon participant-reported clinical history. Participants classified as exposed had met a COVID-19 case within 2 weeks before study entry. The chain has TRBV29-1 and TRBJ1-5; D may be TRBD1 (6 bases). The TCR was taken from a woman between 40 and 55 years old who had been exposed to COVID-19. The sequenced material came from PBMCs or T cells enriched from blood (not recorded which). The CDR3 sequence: CSVRQGTNQPQHF. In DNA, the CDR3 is TGCAGCGTCCGGCAGGGGACCAATCAGCCCCAGCATTTT.